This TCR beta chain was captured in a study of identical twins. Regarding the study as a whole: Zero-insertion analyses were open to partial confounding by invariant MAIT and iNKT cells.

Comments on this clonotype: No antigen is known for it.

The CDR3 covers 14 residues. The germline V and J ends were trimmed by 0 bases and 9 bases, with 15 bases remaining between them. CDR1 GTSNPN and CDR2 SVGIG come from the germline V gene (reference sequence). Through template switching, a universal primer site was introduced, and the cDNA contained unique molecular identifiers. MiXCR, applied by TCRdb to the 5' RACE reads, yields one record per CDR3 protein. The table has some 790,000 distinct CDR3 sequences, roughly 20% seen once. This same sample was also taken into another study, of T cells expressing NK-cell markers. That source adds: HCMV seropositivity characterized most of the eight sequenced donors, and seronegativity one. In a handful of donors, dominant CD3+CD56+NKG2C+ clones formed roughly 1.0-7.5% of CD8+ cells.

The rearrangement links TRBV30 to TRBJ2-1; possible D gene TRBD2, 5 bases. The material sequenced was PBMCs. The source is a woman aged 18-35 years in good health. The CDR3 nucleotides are TGTGCCTGGAGTGTAAGCGGTCTTTCGCCTGAGCAGTTCTTC. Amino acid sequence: CAWSVSGLSPEQFF.